These 14 T cell receptor beta chains were sequenced from one sample in a study of radiation and T cells in renal cell carcinoma. Time point denoted: blood 2 weeks post-SBRT. Treatment reported: 15 Gy SBRT to primary tumor, nephrectomy 4 weeks later. Sequencing used immunoSEQ multiplex PCR; TCRdb keeps in-frame clones, though not all of them. The sample includes about 120,000 clones, more than 80% seen only once; the top ten take under 2.5%. Specimen: blood, collected from a patient whose treatment included radiotherapy and nephrectomy. The receptors were sampled from a woman aged 55-69 years with renal cell carcinoma.

This clone was counted a few times. The V call is TRBV5-4, the J call TRBJ2-5; D is tentatively TRBD1 or TRBD2 (6 bases each). V lost 4 bases and J 3 bases, leaving 19 bases between the germline ends. The CDR3 totals 16 residues. Germline CDR1 reads SGHNT; CDR2 reads YYREEE (reference sequence). In nucleotides, the CDR3 is TGTGCCAGCAGCCCTCCCGGGTTAGGGGGGAAAGAGACCCAGTACTTC. Its protein is CASSPPGLGGKETQYF.

This clone occurred a few times. V usage is TRBV7-9 and J usage is TRBJ1-6, with 9 nucleotides matching TRBD1. CDR3 length equals 15 residues. Germline CDR1 is SEHNR and CDR2 is FQNEAQ (reference sequence). With 5 bases clipped from V and 10 bases from J, the junction kept 9 bases outside the gene matches. Here the CDR3 reads CASSLGTGLGSPLHF. The DNA for the CDR3 is TGTGCCAGCAGCCTAGGGACAGGGCTTGGCTCACCCCTCCACTTT.

The chain combines TRBV5-6 with TRBJ2-2; the D gene could be TRBD1 or TRBD2 (6 bases each). V dropped 5 bases and J dropped 3 bases, with 11 bases sitting between them. The CDR3 spans 14 residues. Germline CDR1 is SGHDT and CDR2 is YYEEEE. The CDR3: CASRGGPHTGELFF. The CDR3 region has the DNA TGTGCCAGCAGAGGGGGGCCCCACACCGGGGAGCTGTTTTTT.

This clone has just a few counts. The J gene is TRBJ1-1, the V gene TRBV5-1; D is unresolved. Germline assignment: CDR1 SGHRS and CDR2 YFSETQ. Trimming cost V 0 bases and J 11 bases, with 11 bases left between them. The CDR3 consists of 12 residues. The CDR3 nucleotides read TGCGCCAGCAGCTTGGGCGGGAAGAACGCTTTCTTT. As protein: CASSLGGKNAFF.

The CDR3 DNA reads as TGTGCCAGCAGCTTTGGGGACAGGGCCCACGAGCAGTACTTC. Amino acids: CASSFGDRAHEQYF. The chain links TRBV5-4 to TRBJ2-7; 9 bases map to TRBD1. The CDR3 runs 14 residues. Germline CDR1 SGHNT, CDR2 YYREEE (reference sequence). V lost 2 bases, J lost 5 bases, and 5 bases stayed unmatched.

This rearrangement joins TRBV27 to TRBJ2-7; 9 bases agree with TRBD1. Trimming removed 7 bases from V and 6 bases from J; junction bases left unmatched: 10. The V gene's germline CDR1 is MNHEY and CDR2 SMNVEV (reference sequence). The CDR3 is 14 amino acids. CDR3: CASTRDRDVGEQYF. CDR3 coding DNA: TGTGCCAGCACGAGGGACAGGGACGTAGGCGAGCAGTACTTC.

The V call is TRBV19, the J call TRBJ2-3, with a weak D call TRBD2 (6 bases). V was trimmed by 5 bases and J by 0 bases, leaving 15 bases between them. CDR3 size: 16 residues. Germline CDR1 LNHDA, CDR2 SQIVND (reference sequence). The CDR3 DNA sequence: TGTGCCAGTAGTCTCCGGACTACCGATAGCACAGATACGCAGTATTTT. The encoded protein is CASSLRTTDSTDTQYF.

The chain employs TRBV10-3 and TRBJ1-1; TRBD1 agrees at 9 bases. Germline trimming cut 6 bases from V and 6 bases from J; bases unmatched to any gene: 5. CDR1 and CDR2 (germline): ENHRY, SYGVKD. CDR3 length: 13 amino acids. CDR3 nucleotides: TGTGCCATCAGGGCGGGACAGGGCGCTGAAGCTTTCTTT. Its translation: CAIRAGQGAEAFF.

This rearrangement joins TRBV7-6 to TRBJ2-7; 12 bases line up with TRBD2. The CDR3 length is 15 residues. From germline, CDR1 is SGHVS and CDR2 FNYEAQ. V lost 4 bases to trimming and J lost 4 bases; unmatched junction nucleotides: 5. CDR3 in DNA: TGTGCCAGCAGCTCTGGGACTAGCGGGCCTTACGAGCAGTACTTC. Residues: CASSSGTSGPYEQYF.

The chain is built from TRBV9 and TRBJ2-3; D is unresolved. Deletions cut 0 bases from V and 4 bases from J, with 18 bases between. Germline V gives CDR1 SGDLS, CDR2 YYNGEE. This CDR3 comprises 17 residues. The CDR3 protein is CASSVGRTPSLPDTQYF. The CDR3 region has the DNA TGTGCCAGCAGCGTAGGTAGGACCCCTTCGCTGCCAGATACGCAGTATTTT.

The V and J genes are TRBV5-6 and TRBJ1-1; maybe TRBD1 (5 bases). The CDR3 sequence is 13 residues long. Germline V gives CDR1 SGHDT, CDR2 YYEEEE. V was cut by 4 bases and J by 5 bases, with 12 bases left in between. This CDR3 is CASSKLRVTEAFF. Here the CDR3 DNA reads TGTGCCAGCAGCAAACTCAGGGTTACTGAAGCTTTCTTT.

The chain couples TRBV6-1 to TRBJ2-1; 7 nucleotides agree with TRBD2. Germline V gives CDR1 MNHNS, CDR2 SASEGT. Trimming removed 7 bases from V and 7 bases from J; junction bases left unmatched: 10. The CDR3 contains 14 residues. The DNA for the CDR3 is TGTGCCAGCACAAGAGCGGGGTTAAATAATGAGCAGTTCTTC. Protein product: CASTRAGLNNEQFF.

The V and J genes are TRBV6-5 and TRBJ2-7, with D possibly being TRBD1 (6 bases). This CDR3 is 12 amino acids long. The germline gives CDR1 MNHEY, CDR2 SVGAGI. V shed 5 bases and J shed 1 base, with 6 bases lying between them. CDR3 loop: CASSQGSYEQYF. CDR3 nucleotide sequence: TGTGCCAGCAGTCAGGGGTCCTACGAGCAGTACTTC.

V is TRBV15 and J is TRBJ1-5; 7 bases are shared with TRBD1. V lost 8 bases, J lost 8 bases, and 15 bases stayed unmatched. The CDR3 has 15 amino acids. CDR1 and CDR2 from the germline V gene are LNHNV and YYDKDF (reference sequence). CDR3: CATLLGDRANEPQHF. DNA for the CDR3: TGTGCCACCTTGCTTGGAGACAGGGCCAACGAGCCCCAGCATTTT. The variable domain in full, completed from reference TRBV15 and TRBJ1-5, reads DAMVIQNPRYQVTQFGKPVTLSCSQTLNHNVMYWYQQKSSQAPKLLFHYYDKDFNNEADTPDNFQSRRPNTSFCFLDIRSPGLGDTAMYLCATLLGDRANEPQHFGDGTRLSIL.